Below, one T cell receptor (beta chain) is given with its context. Antigen: not known. There were healthy Caucasian individuals from Russia, aged roughly 6 to 90, serving as donors. At least 6 million PBMCs were isolated per sample. V dropped 0 bases and J dropped 0 bases, with 7 bases sitting between them. Germline V lookup: CDR1 SGHRS, CDR2 YFSETQ. The CDR3 has 16 residues. For the second PCR, which ran for about 7 to 12 cycles, a sample-barcoded 5' primer and a J-beta primer mix were used. Each cDNA was tagged by a template-switch adaptor containing 12 random nucleotides. TCRdb redid the calling of the 5' RACE reads with MiXCR, one entry per CDR3 protein. This sample has over 1.5 million distinct CDR3 sequences; roughly 50% occur once, and the top ten carry approximately 2.1%. This specimen belongs to a study of blood T cells in healthy people across ages. Study-wide points: A strong correlation was seen between TCR beta diversity and naive T cell percentage.

The specimen sequenced was blood. The chain recombines TRBV5-1 with TRBJ2-6; D gene ambiguous. The TCR originated in a woman between 35 and 50 years old in good health. The CDR3 sequence: CASSLAVSSGANVLTF. As DNA, the CDR3 is TGCGCCAGCAGCTTGGCCGTGAGCTCTGGGGCCAACGTCCTGACTTTC.